Shown below are 28 T cell receptor beta chains from a single sample sequenced in a study of control samples from healthy donors and cancer patients. Clones were sequenced by immunoSEQ multiplex PCR, and TCRdb holds only the in-frame ones, with some missing. The sample records tens of thousands of clones, about 82% being singletons. Sequenced sample: blood. The receptors originated from a middle-aged man in good health.

The V and J genes are TRBV6-2 or TRBV6-3 and TRBJ1-1, with D possibly being TRBD1 (6 bases). The ends were cut back, 2 bases at V and 3 bases at J, with 10 bases in the middle. CDR1 and CDR2 (germline): MNHEY, SVGEGT. The length of the CDR3 is 14 residues. CDR3 nucleotides: TGTGCCAGCAGTTACGGGGGGCTCGACACTGAAGCTTTCTTT. Its protein product is CASSYGGLDTEAFF.

This clone has only a few counts. V is TRBV19 and J is TRBJ2-1; either TRBD1 or TRBD2 may supply D (5 bases each). V lost 6 bases, J lost 1 base, and 13 bases lay in between. Germline CDR1 LNHDA, CDR2 SQIVND (reference sequence). The CDR3 length is 15 residues. The CDR3 loop is CASSPGTLSYNEQFF. The CDR3, as DNA: TGTGCCAGTAGCCCCGGGACCTTGTCCTACAATGAGCAGTTCTTC. Based on the CDR3 plus reference TRBV19 and TRBJ2-1, the full variable domain is DGGITQSPKYLFRKEGQNVTLSCEQNLNHDAMYWYRQDPGQGLRLIYYSQIVNDFQKGDIAEGYSVSREKKESFPLTVTSAQKNPTAFYLCASSPGTLSYNEQFFGPGTRLTVL.

CDR3 coding DNA: TGCAGCGTTGGAAGGGTCCCCCGTGAGACCCAGTACTTC. Residues: CSVGRVPRETQYF. The rearrangement uses TRBV29-1 and TRBJ2-5, with no clear D. V was clipped by 4 bases and J by 5 bases, with 14 bases between them. Germline CDR1 SQVTM, CDR2 ANQGSEA. This CDR3 has 13 residues. Variable domain in full (rest from reference TRBV29-1 and TRBJ2-5): SAVISQKPSRDICQRGTSLTIQCQVDSQVTMMFWYRQQPGQSLTLIATANQGSEATYESGFVIDKFPISRPNLTFSTLTVSNMSPEDSSIYLCSVGRVPRETQYFGPGTRLLVL.

In this sample, this clone turned up once. The chain uses TRBV3-1 (or the pseudogene TRBV3-2) and TRBJ2-6; no clear D gene. V shed 0 bases and J shed 0 bases, with 6 bases lying between them. Germline V gives CDR1 LGHDT, CDR2 YNNKEL (reference sequence). This CDR3 contains 16 residues. Written as DNA, the CDR3 is TGTGCCAGCAGCCAAGATGTGAGCTCTGGGGCCAACGTCCTGACTTTC. Its protein is CASSQDVSSGANVLTF.

J is TRBJ1-2 and V is TRBV14, with 7 bases lining up with TRBD1. CDR3 length: 15 amino acids. The germline CDR1 and CDR2 sequences are SGHDN and FVKESK. The trim removed 4 bases at V and 7 bases at J, leaving 12 bases unmatched. The CDR3 reads CASSPMGQTTSGYTF. Here the CDR3 DNA reads TGTGCCAGCAGCCCTATGGGACAGACTACCAGTGGCTACACCTTC.

This clone was counted a few times. This rearrangement joins TRBV7-9 to TRBJ1-4; 8 bases are a match to TRBD1. Germline V gives CDR1 SEHNR, CDR2 FQNEAQ (reference sequence). V lost 5 bases to trimming and J lost 4 bases; unmatched junction nucleotides: 6. The CDR3 is 15 residues long. CDR3 DNA: TGTGCCAGCAGCGCATCACAGGGGGTTAATGAAAAACTGTTTTTT. Translated, it gives CASSASQGVNEKLFF. The entire variable domain, with the rest obtained from reference TRBV7-9 and TRBJ1-4, is as follows: DTGVSQNPRHKITKRGQNVTFRCDPISEHNRLYWYRQTLGQGPEFLTYFQNEAQLEKSRLLSDRFSAERPKGSFSTLEIQRTEQGDSAMYLCASSASQGVNEKLFFGSGTQLSVL.

This chain's CDR3 is CASSDAGQRGEAFF. CDR3 bases: TGTGCCAGCAGCGATGCAGGACAGCGGGGTGAAGCTTTCTTT. V usage is TRBV7-2 and J usage is TRBJ1-1; weak D call: TRBD1 (6 bases). The germline V gene encodes CDR1 SGHTA and CDR2 FQGNSA. This CDR3 has 14 residues. V lost 5 bases, J lost 7 bases, and 17 bases lay in between.

This clone has a single count. V and J are TRBV7-9 and TRBJ2-1; possibly TRBD1 for D (5 bases). The CDR3 consists of 15 residues. Trimming removed 5 bases from V and 0 bases from J, with 11 bases in between. Germline V gene sequence: CDR1 SEHNR, CDR2 FQNEAQ (reference sequence). The CDR3 reads CASSQTASSYNEQFF. DNA of the CDR3: TGTGCCAGCAGCCAGACAGCAAGCTCCTACAATGAGCAGTTCTTC.

The V and J genes are TRBV9 and TRBJ2-5, with 9 bases lining up with TRBD2. Per the germline V gene, CDR1 is SGDLS and CDR2 is YYNGEE. The CDR3 totals 15 residues. Germline trimming cut 2 bases from V and 4 bases from J; bases unmatched to any gene: 6. CDR3 amino acids: CASSVAGGQGETQYF. CDR3 bases: TGTGCCAGCAGCGTCGCGGGGGGGCAGGGAGAGACCCAGTACTTC. The whole variable domain, filled in from reference TRBV9 and TRBJ2-5, reads DSGVTQTPKHLITATGQRVTLRCSPRSGDLSVYWYQQSLDQGLQFLIQYYNGEERAKGNILERFSAQQFPDLHSELNLSSLELGDSALYFCASSVAGGQGETQYFGPGTRLLVL.

The chain employs TRBV19 and TRBJ2-2; D tentatively reads TRBD1 or TRBD2 (7 bases each). In germline, CDR1 is LNHDA, CDR2 SQIVND (reference sequence). V dropped 7 bases and J dropped 2 bases, with 23 bases sitting between them. This CDR3 is built from 18 residues. In DNA form, the CDR3 reads TGTGCCAGTATCCGCCGGGGGAGGGGGCAACCTAACACCGGGGAGCTGTTTTTT. It specifies CASIRRGRGQPNTGELFF. The full variable domain, with the rest looked up from reference TRBV19 and TRBJ2-2, is DGGITQSPKYLFRKEGQNVTLSCEQNLNHDAMYWYRQDPGQGLRLIYYSQIVNDFQKGDIAEGYSVSREKKESFPLTVTSAQKNPTAFYLCASIRRGRGQPNTGELFFGEGSRLTVL.

The chain couples TRBV27 to TRBJ1-6; TRBD1 matches 8 bases. Per germline, CDR1 MNHEY and CDR2 SMNVEV (reference sequence). The CDR3 extends over 15 amino acids. V trimming: 6 bases; J trimming: 5 bases; junction bases outside the gene matches: 6. CDR3 in amino acids: CASSPAGGHNSPLHF. The CDR3 region has the DNA TGTGCCAGCAGCCCAGCAGGGGGCCATAATTCACCCCTCCACTTT.

The rearrangement joins TRBV11-3 to TRBJ2-2; D is unclear. Germline CDR1 is SGHNT and CDR2 is YENEEA. V shed 1 base and J shed 5 bases, with 5 bases lying between them. The CDR3 has 13 residues. For the CDR3, the DNA is TGTGCCAGCAGCTTAGGGGTGACCGGGGAGCTGTTTTTT. Its translation: CASSLGVTGELFF. Full variable domain (rest looked up from reference TRBV11-3 and TRBJ2-2): EAGVVQSPRYKIIEKKQPVAFWCNPISGHNTLYWYLQNLGQGPELLIRYENEEAVDDSQLPKDRFSAERLKGVDSTLKIQPAELGDSAVYLCASSLGVTGELFFGEGSRLTVL.

This chain joins TRBV24-1 and TRBJ2-1; 7 positions agree with TRBD1. With 2 bases clipped from V and 7 bases from J, the junction kept 1 base outside the gene matches. The length of the CDR3 is 13 residues. From germline, CDR1 is KGHDR and CDR2 SFDVKD. In DNA, the CDR3 is TGTGCCACCAGTGATTCACAGGGGAATGAGCAGTTCTTC. Its translation is CATSDSQGNEQFF.

J is TRBJ2-3 and V is TRBV2; D assignment may be TRBD1 or TRBD2 (5 bases each). The CDR3 consists of 14 residues. In germline, CDR1 is SNHLY, CDR2 FYNNEI. Trimming stripped 6 bases from V and 5 bases from J, with 15 bases between. In nucleotides, the CDR3 is TGTGCCAGCAGGGGGGATACGGACCAAGATACGCAGTATTTT. It yields the protein CASRGDTDQDTQYF.

V gene TRBV10-2 combines with J gene TRBJ1-2; the D is unclear. This CDR3 has 13 residues. Germline-derived CDR1 and CDR2 are WSHSY and SAAADI. V dropped 7 bases and J dropped 7 bases, with 16 bases sitting between them. For the CDR3, the DNA is TGCGCCAGCAACACGGGCGGACCCTTTGGCTACACCTTC. Encoded protein: CASNTGGPFGYTF.

In DNA form, the CDR3 reads TGTGCCACCAGTGATTTGGGAGGTAGCGGGAGAACGAATGAGCAGTTCTTC. As protein: CATSDLGGSGRTNEQFF. The chain joins TRBV24-1 to TRBJ2-1; TRBD2 aligns across 9 bases. V lost 0 bases to trimming and J lost 7 bases; unmatched junction nucleotides: 9. The germline gives CDR1 KGHDR, CDR2 SFDVKD. The CDR3 spans 17 residues.

The genes are TRBV4-3 and TRBJ1-4; 8 bases align to TRBD1. This CDR3 is built from 16 residues. Germline V gene data show CDR1 as LGHNA and CDR2 as YSLEER. V dropped 4 bases and J dropped 7; count of bases not matched to a gene: 11. For the CDR3, the DNA is TGCGCCAGCAGCCGCATCGGATCAGGGGGCCGTGAAAAACTGTTTTTT. Amino acid sequence: CASSRIGSGGREKLFF.

The J gene is TRBJ1-1, the V gene TRBV20-1, with D hard to call. This CDR3 spans 13 amino acids. Germline V lookup: CDR1 DFQATT, CDR2 SNEGSKA (reference sequence). V shed 3 bases and J shed 0 bases, with 8 bases lying between them. The CDR3 here is CSASRDLNTEAFF. The DNA of the CDR3 is TGCAGTGCTAGTCGAGATTTGAACACTGAAGCTTTCTTT.

This chain uses TRBV5-4 with TRBJ2-3; D remains unclear. CDR3 length: 14 residues. Trimming removed 9 bases at V and 1 base at J, with 15 bases between. Germline V CDR1 and CDR2: SGHNT, YYREEE (reference sequence). The chain's CDR3 is CATNPSVGTDTQYF. The CDR3 nucleotides are TGTGCCACCAACCCCTCCGTAGGCACAGATACGCAGTATTTT.

This chain connects TRBV6-5 to TRBJ2-5; possibly TRBD1 for D (5 bases). The V gene lost 0 bases and the J gene lost 6 bases, with 11 bases spanning the gap. This CDR3 is built from 14 residues. CDR1 and CDR2 (germline): MNHEY, SVGAGI. CDR3 in amino acids: CASSYSGPGQTQYF. The CDR3, as DNA: TGTGCCAGCAGTTACTCGGGGCCCGGGCAGACCCAGTACTTC.

The rearrangement uses TRBV29-1 and TRBJ1-1; D is undetermined. The CDR3 consists of 10 residues. Germline CDR1 and CDR2: SQVTM and ANQGSEA. Trimming stripped 5 bases from V and 11 bases from J, with 12 bases between. The CDR3 here is CSVSTSGAFF. The CDR3 DNA reads as TGCAGCGTTTCAACGAGCGGGGCTTTCTTT. Full variable domain (missing parts from reference TRBV29-1 and TRBJ1-1): SAVISQKPSRDICQRGTSLTIQCQVDSQVTMMFWYRQQPGQSLTLIATANQGSEATYESGFVIDKFPISRPNLTFSTLTVSNMSPEDSSIYLCSVSTSGAFFGQGTRLTVV.

The chain carries TRBV11-2 and TRBJ2-2; D is unclear. Germline CDR1 is SGHAT and CDR2 is FQNNGV. Trimming removed 1 base from V and 4 bases from J, with 7 bases in between. The CDR3 loop spans 14 amino acids. CDR3 bases: TGTGCCAGCAGCTTAGCACAGCTCACCGGGGAGCTGTTTTTT. Translating it yields CASSLAQLTGELFF.

V and J are TRBV9 and TRBJ1-1, with 8 bases aligning to TRBD1. CDR1 is SGDLS, CDR2 YYNGEE, per germline. The CDR3 consists of 12 residues. V lost 3 bases and J lost 6; bases outside the gene matches: 1. The CDR3 is CASSGRGPEAFF. CDR3 DNA sequence: TGTGCCAGCAGCGGCAGGGGGCCTGAAGCTTTCTTT. Supplemented by reference TRBV9 and TRBJ1-1, the full variable domain reads DSGVTQTPKHLITATGQRVTLRCSPRSGDLSVYWYQQSLDQGLQFLIQYYNGEERAKGNILERFSAQQFPDLHSELNLSSLELGDSALYFCASSGRGPEAFFGQGTRLTVV.

The chain has TRBV6-5 and TRBJ2-3, with a possible D match to TRBD1 (6 bases). The CDR3 has 13 residues. Germline loops: CDR1 MNHEY, CDR2 SVGAGI. With 2 bases removed from V and 8 bases from J, the gap between germline ends came to 11 bases. In DNA, the CDR3 is TGTGCCAGCAGTTACCCCCCAGGGGTTACGCAGTATTTT. Its translation is CASSYPPGVTQYF.

This chain joins TRBV10-3 and TRBJ1-1; D unclear. V lost 3 bases, J lost 6 bases, and 8 bases lay in between. The CDR3 covers 12 residues. Germline loops: CDR1 ENHRY, CDR2 SYGVKD. This CDR3 reads CAISEYLAEAFF. CDR3 bases: TGTGCCATCAGTGAATATCTTGCTGAAGCTTTCTTT.

The chain uses TRBV29-1 and TRBJ2-2, with a weak D call TRBD1 (5 bases). The CDR3 covers 12 residues. V lost 7 bases, J lost 1 base, and 7 bases lay in between. In germline, CDR1 is SQVTM, CDR2 ANQGSEA. This CDR3 is CSGRVNTGELFF. Here the CDR3 DNA reads TGCAGCGGCAGGGTGAACACCGGGGAGCTGTTTTTT.

The V and J genes are TRBV5-6 and TRBJ2-7, with a possible D match to TRBD2 (5 bases). Germline CDR1 reads SGHDT; CDR2 reads YYEEEE. The CDR3 covers 12 residues. V was pared by 4 bases and J by 8 bases, with 13 bases between. The CDR3 coding sequence is TGTGCCAGCAGCCGGGTCGGGATTAAGCAGTACTTC. Protein: CASSRVGIKQYF. The variable domain in full, with the rest retrieved from reference TRBV5-6 and TRBJ2-7, is DAGVTQSPTHLIKTRGQQVTLRCSPKSGHDTVSWYQQALGQGPQFIFQYYEEEERQRGNFPDRFSGHQFPNYSSELNVNALLLGDSALYLCASSRVGIKQYFGPGTRLTVT.

The rearrangement uses TRBV4-2 and TRBJ2-3; 12 bases agree with TRBD2. There are 16 residues in the CDR3. Germline V gene sequence: CDR1 LGHNA, CDR2 YNFKEQ. The trim removed 5 bases at V and 4 bases at J, leaving 7 bases unmatched. The CDR3 nucleotides read TGTGCCAGCAGCTACCAGACTAGCGGGGGCCCAGATACGCAGTATTTT. Protein product: CASSYQTSGGPDTQYF.